This entry lists 19 T cell receptor beta chains sequenced from one sample in a study of identical twins (TCRdb year 2016). The library was built by means of 5' RACE. The run used an Illumina HiSeq 2000. The raw public data were reprocessed by TCRdb itself: fastp quality trimming at Q25, MiXCR clonotype calling, in-frame beta chains only. Identical CDR3 proteins give one entry, which carries the most common genes and DNA. This sample holds approximately 470,000 distinct CDR3 sequences; about 14% were observed only once. About 0.52% of the sample rests with the top ten. The sample also formed part of further work on yellow fever vaccine responses in identical twins.

The sequencing sample was made of CD4+ T cells sorted from blood. The receptors come from a woman aged 18-35 years in good health.

This chain links TRBV4-3 with TRBJ1-1; D gene uncertain. Trimming cost V 1 base and J 6 bases, with 12 bases left between them. Germline-derived CDR1 and CDR2 are LGHNA and YSLEER. This CDR3 spans 14 amino acids. In DNA form, the CDR3 reads TGCGCCAGCAGCCAAGCGATTCAGGCCTCTGAAGCTTTCTTT. It codes for CASSQAIQASEAFF.

This clonotype was seen ten or more times. V and J are TRBV7-2 and TRBJ1-1, with 9 bases identical to TRBD1. CDR3 length: 15 amino acids. Unmatched junction bases numbered 11, after V lost 6 bases and J lost 6 bases. Germline V gene sequence: CDR1 SGHTA, CDR2 FQGNSA. This chain's CDR3 is CASSSTGGGIAEAFF. CDR3 bases: TGTGCCAGCAGTAGTACAGGGGGCGGAATCGCTGAAGCTTTCTTT. The variable domain in full, with the rest retrieved from reference TRBV7-2 and TRBJ1-1, is GAGVSQSPSNKVTEKGKDVELRCDPISGHTALYWYRQSLGQGLEFLIYFQGNSAPDKSGLPSDRFSAERTGGSVSTLTIQRTQQEDSAVYLCASSSTGGGIAEAFFGQGTRLTVV.

In its sample, this clonotype was seen a few times. V and J are TRBV20-1 and TRBJ2-5; possibly TRBD2 for D (6 bases). The ends were cut back, 6 bases at V and 5 bases at J, with 16 bases in the middle. CDR1 is DFQATT and CDR2 is SNEGSKA in the germline V gene (reference sequence). The CDR3 sequence is 13 residues long. The CDR3 loop reads CSALVTRAETQYF. The CDR3 DNA reads as TGCAGTGCCTTAGTGACTAGAGCCGAGACCCAGTACTTC.

V gene TRBV4-2 combines with J gene TRBJ2-1; 8 bases agree with TRBD2. The CDR3 runs to 23 residues. CDR1 is LGHNA and CDR2 is YNFKEQ in the germline V gene. The junction had 27 bases not matched to a gene; V was cut back by 0 bases and J by 5 bases. CDR3 protein: CASSQDQGRLGIQGGRRDNEQFF. CDR3 nucleotide sequence: TGTGCCAGCAGCCAAGATCAAGGACGGTTAGGGATTCAGGGCGGGAGGAGGGACAATGAGCAGTTCTTC.

The CDR3 reads CSADSGQLSGANVLTF. The CDR3 coding sequence is TGCAGTGCTGATTCAGGACAGCTCTCTGGGGCCAACGTCCTGACTTTC. The chain recombines TRBV20-1 with TRBJ2-6; tentative D call: TRBD1 (6 bases). Per the germline V gene, CDR1 is DFQATT and CDR2 is SNEGSKA (reference sequence). Trimming took 5 bases from V and 0 from J, leaving 14 bases between them. The CDR3 runs 16 residues.

The rearrangement uses TRBV12-3 or TRBV12-4 and TRBJ2-5, with 9 bases fitting TRBD2. The V gene end was trimmed by 1 base and the J gene end by 2 bases; junction bases not matched to a gene: 5. The CDR3 has 16 residues. CDR3 in amino acids: CASSLEAGGGQETQYF. Here the CDR3 DNA reads TGTGCCAGCAGTTTAGAGGCGGGAGGGGGGCAAGAGACCCAGTACTTC.

This clonotype appeared many times. The chain combines TRBV12-3 or TRBV12-4 with TRBJ2-3; perhaps TRBD2 as D (6 bases). The CDR3 runs to 15 residues. Trimming stripped 6 bases from V and 2 bases from J, with 15 bases between. The CDR3 nucleotides read TGTGCCAGCAGAGGGGCTAGCGTATCCACAGATACGCAGTATTTT. Its protein is CASRGASVSTDTQYF.

In its sample, this clonotype was seen many times. CDR3 DNA: TGTGCCAGCAGCTTCGGCCTAAGGGACAGGGCAGATACGCAGTATTTT. This gives the protein CASSFGLRDRADTQYF. The rearrangement links TRBV7-2 to TRBJ2-3; 9 nucleotides align to TRBD1. Germline V gene lookup returns CDR1 SGHTA and CDR2 FQGNSA. This CDR3 comprises 16 residues. After removal of 3 bases from V and 4 bases from J, the junction contained 8 bases not matched to a gene.

This rearrangement joins TRBV7-2 to TRBJ2-5; 8 bases line up with TRBD2. CDR3 length equals 17 residues. From germline, CDR1 is SGHTA and CDR2 FQGNSA. The V segment lost 1 base and the J segment 2 bases; nucleotides outside the gene matches: 9. The CDR3 sequence is CASSLVSGAGGQETQYF. Here the CDR3 DNA reads TGTGCCAGCAGCTTAGTCTCTGGTGCGGGAGGACAAGAGACCCAGTACTTC. The whole variable domain, remainder taken from reference TRBV7-2 and TRBJ2-5, is GAGVSQSPSNKVTEKGKDVELRCDPISGHTALYWYRQSLGQGLEFLIYFQGNSAPDKSGLPSDRFSAERTGGSVSTLTIQRTQQEDSAVYLCASSLVSGAGGQETQYFGPGTRLLVL.

The table lists this clonotype with many counts. The chain is built from TRBV12-3 or TRBV12-4 and TRBJ2-3, with a tentative D call TRBD1 (5 bases). Trimming pared 11 bases from V and 1 base from J, leaving 19 bases between. CDR3 size: 15 residues. The CDR3 region is CAASSGRVGTDTQYF. The DNA of the CDR3 is TGTGCCGCCAGCTCCGGCAGGGTTGGCACAGATACGCAGTATTTT.

In this sample, this clonotype turned up a few times. The chain joins TRBV7-2 to TRBJ2-2; D is unresolved. The V gene's germline CDR1 is SGHTA and CDR2 FQGNSA. CDR3 size: 14 residues. The V and J ends lost 8 bases and 0 bases respectively, with 10 bases between them. The CDR3 DNA sequence: TGTGCCAGCGCCGGGTCCGCGAACACCGGGGAGCTGTTTTTT. Its translation is CASAGSANTGELFF.

The CDR3 sequence is CASSVPTSGRFEQYF. CDR3 nucleotides: TGTGCCAGCAGCGTTCCTACTAGCGGGAGGTTCGAGCAGTACTTC. V and J are TRBV28 and TRBJ2-7; 12 nucleotides align to TRBD2. From germline, CDR1 is MDHEN and CDR2 SYDVKM. The trim removed 6 bases at V and 6 bases at J, leaving 9 bases unmatched. The CDR3 totals 15 residues.

This clonotype was recorded a few times. The V gene is TRBV28, the J gene TRBJ2-1; D may correspond to TRBD1 or TRBD2 (7 bases each). CDR1 MDHEN and CDR2 SYDVKM come from the germline V gene. This CDR3 comprises 18 residues. Trimming shortened V by 3 bases and J by 4 bases, and 22 bases separated the two germline ends. The CDR3 nucleotides are TGTGCCAGCAGTTTGGGGAGGGGGCTTACCCCACGATACAATGAGCAGTTCTTC. Encoded protein: CASSLGRGLTPRYNEQFF.

The J gene is TRBJ1-2, the V gene TRBV11-2; D gene ambiguous. The V end was cut by 5 bases, the J end by 2 bases, with 18 bases between. This CDR3 comprises 16 residues. CDR1 and CDR2 from the germline V gene are SGHAT and FQNNGV. As DNA, the CDR3 is TGTGCCAGCAGCCTGCCTCGGACGGTTAGGAACTATGGCTACACCTTC. It specifies CASSLPRTVRNYGYTF.

V and J are TRBV7-9 and TRBJ2-1; the D gene is possibly TRBD2 (6 bases). Germline lookup yields CDR1 SEHNR and CDR2 FQNEAQ (reference sequence). The CDR3 length is 13 residues. V lost 1 base, J lost 10 bases, and 11 bases lay in between. Written as DNA, the CDR3 is TGTGCCAGCAGCTTAGGGAGGGCGGTGGAGCAGTTCTTC. It is translated as CASSLGRAVEQFF. Drawing the rest from reference TRBV7-9 and TRBJ2-1, the complete variable domain is DTGVSQNPRHKITKRGQNVTFRCDPISEHNRLYWYRQTLGQGPEFLTYFQNEAQLEKSRLLSDRFSAERPKGSFSTLEIQRTEQGDSAMYLCASSLGRAVEQFFGPGTRLTVL.

In its sample, this clonotype was seen a few times. The chain links TRBV20-1 to TRBJ2-5; the match to TRBD2 covers 10 bases. There are 15 residues in the CDR3. The V segment lost 7 bases and the J segment 5 bases; nucleotides outside the gene matches: 13. Germline V CDR1 and CDR2: DFQATT, SNEGSKA (reference sequence). CDR3 residues: CSGVPLAGGWETQYF. CDR3 DNA sequence: TGCAGTGGGGTCCCCTTAGCGGGAGGCTGGGAGACCCAGTACTTC.

This clonotype has a handful of counts. The V gene is TRBV12-5, the J gene TRBJ2-1; 12 bases agree with TRBD2. The V gene end was trimmed by 6 bases and the J gene end by 4 bases; junction bases not matched to a gene: 7. The germline V gene encodes CDR1 LGHNT and CDR2 FRNRAP. CDR3 length: 16 amino acids. CDR3 protein: CASGEEGLAGYNEQFF. The CDR3 bases are TGTGCTAGTGGGGAAGAAGGACTAGCGGGGTACAATGAGCAGTTCTTC.

This rearrangement joins TRBV29-1 to TRBJ1-2; 10 positions agree with TRBD1. The V segment lost 3 bases and the J segment 4 bases; nucleotides outside the gene matches: 2. The CDR3 contains 13 residues. Germline assignment: CDR1 SQVTM and CDR2 ANQGSEA. CDR3 DNA sequence: TGCAGCGTTGAGGGACAGGGGTCCTATGGCTACACCTTC. Translating gives CSVEGQGSYGYTF.

A single count supports this clonotype. The genes are TRBV12-2 and TRBJ2-2; TRBD2, as called in the table, went unchecked against the DNA. TRBV12-2 is a documented pseudogene. CDR3 length: 17 residues. Here the CDR3 reads CASRLGYGTAEIGELFF. The CDR3 DNA sequence: TGTGCAAGTCGCTTAGGCTACGGGACAGCGGAGATCGGGGAGCTGTTTTTT.